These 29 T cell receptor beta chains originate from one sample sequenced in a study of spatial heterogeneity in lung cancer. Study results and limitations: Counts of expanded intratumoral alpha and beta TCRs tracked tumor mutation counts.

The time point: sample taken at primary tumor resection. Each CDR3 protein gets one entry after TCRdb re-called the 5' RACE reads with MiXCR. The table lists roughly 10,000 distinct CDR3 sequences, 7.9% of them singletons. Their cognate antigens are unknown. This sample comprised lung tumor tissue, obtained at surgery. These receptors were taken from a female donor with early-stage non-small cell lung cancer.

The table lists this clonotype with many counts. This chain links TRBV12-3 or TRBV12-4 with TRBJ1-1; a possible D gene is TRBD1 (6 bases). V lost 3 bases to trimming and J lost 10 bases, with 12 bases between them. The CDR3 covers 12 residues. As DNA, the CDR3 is TGTGCCAGCAGTTTGATAGAGGGGGGAGCTTTCTTT. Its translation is CASSLIEGGAFF.

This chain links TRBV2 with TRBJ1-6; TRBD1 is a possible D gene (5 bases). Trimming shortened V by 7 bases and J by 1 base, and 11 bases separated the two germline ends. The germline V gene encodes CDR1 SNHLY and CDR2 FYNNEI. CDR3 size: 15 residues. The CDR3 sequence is CASTVGESYNSPLHF. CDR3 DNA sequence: TGTGCCAGCACTGTAGGGGAGTCCTATAATTCACCCCTCCACTTT.

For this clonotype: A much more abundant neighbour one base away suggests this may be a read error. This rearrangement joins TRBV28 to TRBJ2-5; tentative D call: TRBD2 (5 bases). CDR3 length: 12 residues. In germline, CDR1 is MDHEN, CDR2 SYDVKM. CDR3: CTSSVGEETQYF. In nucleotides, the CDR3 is TGTACCAGCAGTGTCGGGGAAGAGACCCAGTACTTC.

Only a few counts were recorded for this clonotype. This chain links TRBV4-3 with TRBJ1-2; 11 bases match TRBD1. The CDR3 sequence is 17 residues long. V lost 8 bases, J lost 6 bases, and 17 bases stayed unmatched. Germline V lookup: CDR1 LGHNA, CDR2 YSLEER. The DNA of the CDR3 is TGCGCCAGCGCAACCACACTCCGGGACAGGGGGTTGGATGGCTACACCTTC. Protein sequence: CASATTLRDRGLDGYTF.

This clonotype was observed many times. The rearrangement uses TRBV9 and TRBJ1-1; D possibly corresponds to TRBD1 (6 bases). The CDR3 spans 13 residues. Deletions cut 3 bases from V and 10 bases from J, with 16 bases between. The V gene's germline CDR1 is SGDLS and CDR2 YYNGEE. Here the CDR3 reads CASSGPGAETAFF. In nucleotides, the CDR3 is TGTGCCAGCAGCGGACCGGGGGCCGAGACAGCTTTCTTT.

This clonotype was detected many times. The chain's CDR3 is CASSLGGGNTYEQYF. CDR3 nucleotide sequence: TGCGCCAGCAGCTTGGGCGGGGGCAACACCTACGAGCAGTACTTC. The rearrangement joins TRBV5-1 to TRBJ2-7; weak D call: TRBD2 (7 bases). The germline CDR1 and CDR2 sequences are SGHRS and YFSETQ. The V end was cut by 0 bases, the J end by 2 bases, with 12 bases between. The CDR3 runs to 15 residues.

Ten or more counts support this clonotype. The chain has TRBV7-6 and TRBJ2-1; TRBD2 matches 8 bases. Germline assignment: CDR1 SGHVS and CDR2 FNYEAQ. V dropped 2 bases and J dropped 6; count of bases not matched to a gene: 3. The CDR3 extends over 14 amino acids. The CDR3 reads CASSLQGTSNEQFF. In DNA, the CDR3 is TGTGCCAGCAGCTTACAAGGGACTAGCAATGAGCAGTTCTTC.

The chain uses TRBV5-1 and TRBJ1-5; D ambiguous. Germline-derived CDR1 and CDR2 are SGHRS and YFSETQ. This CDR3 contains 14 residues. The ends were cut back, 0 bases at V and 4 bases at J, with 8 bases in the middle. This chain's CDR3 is CASSLDSANQPQHF. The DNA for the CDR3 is TGCGCCAGCAGCTTGGACAGTGCTAATCAGCCCCAGCATTTT.

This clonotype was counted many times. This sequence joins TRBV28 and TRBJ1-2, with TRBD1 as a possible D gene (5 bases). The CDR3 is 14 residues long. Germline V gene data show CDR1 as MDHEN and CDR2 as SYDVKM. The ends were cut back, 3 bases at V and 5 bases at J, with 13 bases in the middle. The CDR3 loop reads CASSLPQVWYGYTF. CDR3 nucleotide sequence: TGTGCCAGCAGTTTGCCACAGGTTTGGTATGGCTACACCTTC.

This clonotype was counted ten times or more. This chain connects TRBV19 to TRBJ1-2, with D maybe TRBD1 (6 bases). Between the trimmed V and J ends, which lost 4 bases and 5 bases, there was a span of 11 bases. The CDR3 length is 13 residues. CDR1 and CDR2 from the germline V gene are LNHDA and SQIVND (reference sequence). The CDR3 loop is CASSRGARYGYTF. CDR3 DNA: TGTGCCAGTAGTAGGGGGGCTCGGTATGGCTACACCTTC.

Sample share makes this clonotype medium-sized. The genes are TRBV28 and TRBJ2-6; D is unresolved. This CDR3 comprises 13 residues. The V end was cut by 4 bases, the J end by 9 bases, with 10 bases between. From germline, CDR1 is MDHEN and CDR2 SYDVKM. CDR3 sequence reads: CASSSNPGNVLTF. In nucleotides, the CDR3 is TGTGCCAGCAGTTCCAACCCAGGCAACGTCCTGACTTTC.

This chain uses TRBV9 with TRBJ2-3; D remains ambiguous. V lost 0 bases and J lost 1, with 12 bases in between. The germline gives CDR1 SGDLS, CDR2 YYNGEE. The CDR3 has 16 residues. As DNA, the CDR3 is TGTGCCAGCAGCGTAGGCGGAGCCCGGGGCACAGATACGCAGTATTTT. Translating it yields CASSVGGARGTDTQYF.

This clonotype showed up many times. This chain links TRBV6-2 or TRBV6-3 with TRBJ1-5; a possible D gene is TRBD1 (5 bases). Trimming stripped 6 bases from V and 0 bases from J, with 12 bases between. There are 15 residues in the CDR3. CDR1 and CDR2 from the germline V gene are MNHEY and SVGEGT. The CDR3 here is CASSEGRSSNQPQHF. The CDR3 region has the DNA TGTGCCAGCAGCGAGGGACGGTCTAGCAATCAGCCCCAGCATTTT.

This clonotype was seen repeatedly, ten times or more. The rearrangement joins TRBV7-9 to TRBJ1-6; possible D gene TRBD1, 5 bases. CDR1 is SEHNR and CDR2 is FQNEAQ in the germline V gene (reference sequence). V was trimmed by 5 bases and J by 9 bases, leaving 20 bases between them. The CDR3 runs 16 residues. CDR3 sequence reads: CASSPAGTTASSPLHF. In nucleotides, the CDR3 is TGTGCCAGCAGCCCAGCCGGGACGACCGCGAGTTCACCCCTCCACTTT.

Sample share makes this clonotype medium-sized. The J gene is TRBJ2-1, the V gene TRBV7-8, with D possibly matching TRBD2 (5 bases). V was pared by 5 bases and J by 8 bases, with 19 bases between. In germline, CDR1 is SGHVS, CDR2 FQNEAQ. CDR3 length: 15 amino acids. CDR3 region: CASSPRTSGGDEQFF. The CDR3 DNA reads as TGTGCCAGCAGCCCGCGCACTAGTGGTGGCGATGAGCAGTTCTTC.

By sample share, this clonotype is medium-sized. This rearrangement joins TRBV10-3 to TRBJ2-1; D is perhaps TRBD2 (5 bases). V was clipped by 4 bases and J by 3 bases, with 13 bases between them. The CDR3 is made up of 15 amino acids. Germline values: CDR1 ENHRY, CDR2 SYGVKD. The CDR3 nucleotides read TGTGCCATCAGTGCCCGGGGAGTGCTCTACAATGAGCAGTTCTTC. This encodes CAISARGVLYNEQFF.

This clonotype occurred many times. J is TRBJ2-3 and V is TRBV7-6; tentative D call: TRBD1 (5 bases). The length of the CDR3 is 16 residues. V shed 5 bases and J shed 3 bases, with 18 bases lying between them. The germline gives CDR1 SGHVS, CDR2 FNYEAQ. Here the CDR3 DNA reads TGTGCCAGCAGCCGTTCTACAGGAGTACGAACAGATACGCAGTATTTT. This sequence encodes CASSRSTGVRTDTQYF.

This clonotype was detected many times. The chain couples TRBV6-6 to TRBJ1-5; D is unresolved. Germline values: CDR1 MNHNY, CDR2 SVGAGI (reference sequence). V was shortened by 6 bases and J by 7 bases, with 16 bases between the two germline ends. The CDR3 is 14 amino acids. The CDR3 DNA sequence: TGTGCCAGCAGCCCCAGTGGGGTTGGCCAGCCCCAGCATTTT. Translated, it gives CASSPSGVGQPQHF.

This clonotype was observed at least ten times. In DNA, the CDR3 is TGCGCCAGCGGGACTAGCGGGGCCCTCGGTGAGCAGTACTTC. It is translated as CASGTSGALGEQYF. The rearrangement joins TRBV5-1 to TRBJ2-7; 13 positions agree with TRBD2. V trimming: 7 bases; J trimming: 7 bases; junction bases outside the gene matches: 8. The CDR3 totals 14 residues. Germline V gene data show CDR1 as SGHRS and CDR2 as YFSETQ. Variable domain in full (rest from reference TRBV5-1 and TRBJ2-7): KAGVTQTPRYLIKTRGQQVTLSCSPISGHRSVSWYQQTPGQGLQFLFEYFSETQRNKGNFPGRFSGRQFSNSRSEMNVSTLELGDSALYLCASGTSGALGEQYFGPGTRLTVT.

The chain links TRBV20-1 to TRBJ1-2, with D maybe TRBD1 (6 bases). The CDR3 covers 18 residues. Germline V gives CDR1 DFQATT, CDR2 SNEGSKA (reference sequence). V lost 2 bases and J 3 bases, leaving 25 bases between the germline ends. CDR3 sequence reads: CSARLLGTWSDIDYGYTF. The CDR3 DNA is TGCAGTGCTAGACTCCTCGGGACATGGTCCGATATTGACTATGGCTACACCTTC.

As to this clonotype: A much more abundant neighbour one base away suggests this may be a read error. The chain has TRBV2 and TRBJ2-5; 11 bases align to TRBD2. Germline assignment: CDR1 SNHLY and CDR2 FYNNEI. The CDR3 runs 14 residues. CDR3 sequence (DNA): TGTGCCAGCGGTGAAACTAGCGGGGGAGAGACCCAGTACTTC. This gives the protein CASGETSGGETQYF.

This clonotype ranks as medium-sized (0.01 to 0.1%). The CDR3 region is CASTLAGANYNEQFF. CDR3 DNA: TGTGCCAGCACTCTAGCGGGGGCGAACTACAATGAGCAGTTCTTC. This chain uses TRBV28 with TRBJ2-1; the match to TRBD2 covers 10 bases. The trim removed 7 bases at V and 3 bases at J, leaving 6 bases unmatched. The CDR3 length is 15 residues. CDR1 MDHEN and CDR2 SYDVKM come from the germline V gene. The full variable domain, its missing parts supplied by reference TRBV28 and TRBJ2-1, is DVKVTQSSRYLVKRTGEKVFLECVQDMDHENMFWYRQDPGLGLRLIYFSYDVKMKEKGDIPEGYSVSREKKERFSLILESASTNQTSMYLCASTLAGANYNEQFFGPGTRLTVL.

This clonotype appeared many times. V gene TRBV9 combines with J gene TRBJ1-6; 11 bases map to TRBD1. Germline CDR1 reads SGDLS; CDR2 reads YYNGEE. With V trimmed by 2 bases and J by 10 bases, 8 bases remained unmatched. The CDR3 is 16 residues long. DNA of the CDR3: TGTGCCAGCAGCGTCGCCCCCGGGACAGGGGGATCACCCCTCCACTTT. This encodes CASSVAPGTGGSPLHF.

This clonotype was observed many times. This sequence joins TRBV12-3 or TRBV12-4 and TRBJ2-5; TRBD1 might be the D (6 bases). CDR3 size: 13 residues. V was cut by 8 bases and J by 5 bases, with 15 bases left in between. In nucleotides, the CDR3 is TGTGCCAGCGGGCCGCAGGGGTTCGAGACCCAGTACTTC. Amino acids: CASGPQGFETQYF.

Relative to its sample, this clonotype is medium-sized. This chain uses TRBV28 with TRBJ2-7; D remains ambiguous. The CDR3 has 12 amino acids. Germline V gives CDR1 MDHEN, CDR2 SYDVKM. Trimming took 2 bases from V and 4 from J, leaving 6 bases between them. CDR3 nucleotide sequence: TGTGCCAGCAGTTTAGTAAGATACGAGCAGTACTTC. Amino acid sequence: CASSLVRYEQYF.

The CDR3 DNA follows: TGCGCCAGCAGCCAACCGGTCCGACAACCCAACGTCCTGACTTTC. Protein: CASSQPVRQPNVLTF. The chain carries TRBV4-1 and TRBJ2-6; unclear D gene. The V end was cut by 2 bases, the J end by 8 bases, with 13 bases between. The germline CDR1 and CDR2 sequences are MGHRA and YSYEKL. The CDR3 extends over 15 amino acids.

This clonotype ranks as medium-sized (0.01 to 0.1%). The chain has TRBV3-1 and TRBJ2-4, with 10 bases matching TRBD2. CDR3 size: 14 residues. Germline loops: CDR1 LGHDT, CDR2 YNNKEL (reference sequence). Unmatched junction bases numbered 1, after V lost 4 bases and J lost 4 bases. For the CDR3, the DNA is TGTGCCAGCAGCCCGACTAGCGGGAAAAACATTCAGTACTTC. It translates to CASSPTSGKNIQYF.

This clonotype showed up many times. The CDR3 is CASKLAQNYNEQFF. Here the CDR3 DNA reads TGTGCCAGCAAATTGGCGCAGAACTACAATGAGCAGTTCTTC. The V and J genes are TRBV6-5 and TRBJ2-1; no definite D call. Germline loops: CDR1 MNHEY, CDR2 SVGAGI. CDR3 size: 14 residues. Trimming stripped 7 bases from V and 3 bases from J, with 13 bases between.

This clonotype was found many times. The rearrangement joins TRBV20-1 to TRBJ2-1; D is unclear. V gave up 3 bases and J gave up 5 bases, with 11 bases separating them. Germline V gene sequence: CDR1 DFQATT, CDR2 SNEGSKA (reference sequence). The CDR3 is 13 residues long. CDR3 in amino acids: CSASLPIHNEQFF. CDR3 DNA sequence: TGCAGTGCTAGTTTACCGATTCACAATGAGCAGTTCTTC.